Presented here are 25 T cell receptor beta chains from one specimen sequenced in a study of T cells in Graves' hyperthyroidism and ophthalmopathy. From RNA transcripts, TCR beta CDR3 regions were amplified. HTBI primers were employed in a first-round RT-PCR of the TCR CDR3. TCRdb independently ran MiXCR on the multiplex PCR reads; one entry per CDR3 protein. The repertoire consists of some 700,000 distinct CDR3 sequences, with 15% to 20% occurring once and the leading ten covering roughly 15%. Sequenced: blood. These TCRs come from a man aged 45-65 years with Graves' hyperthyroidism.

In its sample, this clonotype was seen a few times. The chain links TRBV11-2 to TRBJ2-1, with 8 bases identical to TRBD2. The CDR3 spans 15 residues. Trimming removed 6 bases from V and 2 bases from J; junction bases left unmatched: 6. The germline gives CDR1 SGHAT, CDR2 FQNNGV. CDR3 nucleotides: TGTGCCAGCAGTTCGGGACTAGGGGCCTACAATGAGCAGTTCTTC. Amino acids: CASSSGLGAYNEQFF.

This clonotype was seen many times. The J gene is TRBJ1-1, the V gene TRBV7-9; D uncertain. This CDR3 has 13 residues. V shed 5 bases and J shed 0 bases, with 7 bases lying between them. In germline, CDR1 is SEHNR, CDR2 FQNEAQ (reference sequence). In DNA, the CDR3 is TGTGCCAGCAGCGGGGAGATGAACACTGAAGCTTTCTTT. Translated, it gives CASSGEMNTEAFF.

This clonotype showed up just a few times. The DNA of the CDR3 is TGTGCCAGCAGTTTGTTGACAAACCTCTACGAGCAGTACTTC. It codes for CASSLLTNLYEQYF. The chain is built from TRBV27 and TRBJ2-7, with no clear D. Trimming removed 3 bases at V and 3 bases at J, with 12 bases between. The CDR3 is 14 residues long. Germline V lookup: CDR1 MNHEY, CDR2 SMNVEV (reference sequence).

The chain is built from TRBV11-2 and TRBJ1-1; D gene unclear. The length of the CDR3 is 15 residues. CDR1 SGHAT and CDR2 FQNNGV come from the germline V gene. V shed 5 bases and J shed 3 bases, with 16 bases lying between them. As DNA, the CDR3 is TGTGCCAGCAGCCTTAATGTTCTTTTGGACACTGAAGCTTTCTTT. This encodes CASSLNVLLDTEAFF.

This clonotype was counted between two and nine times. The genes are TRBV25-1 and TRBJ2-7; TRBD2 matches 9 bases. The V gene end was trimmed by 3 bases and the J gene end by 0 bases; junction bases not matched to a gene: 6. The CDR3 is 16 residues long. CDR1 MGHDK and CDR2 SYGVNS come from the germline V gene. In DNA form, the CDR3 reads TGTGCCAGCAGTGATCCCAGCGGGGGGAGCTCCTACGAGCAGTACTTC. It codes for CASSDPSGGSSYEQYF.

The genes are TRBV27 and TRBJ2-3; TRBD1 is a possible D gene (6 bases). Germline CDR1 is MNHEY and CDR2 is SMNVEV (reference sequence). The CDR3 covers 14 residues. The ends were cut back, 7 bases at V and 2 bases at J, with 13 bases in the middle. For the CDR3, the DNA is TGTGCCAGCAACTTACAGGGCTTCACAGATACGCAGTATTTT. Amino acid sequence: CASNLQGFTDTQYF.

This clonotype was seen repeatedly, ten times or more. The V and J genes are TRBV3-1 and TRBJ2-5; no definite D call. The germline CDR1 and CDR2 sequences are LGHDT and YNNKEL (reference sequence). The CDR3 runs to 14 residues. V lost 0 bases and J 3 bases, leaving 8 bases between the germline ends. The CDR3 DNA is TGTGCCAGCAGCCAAGACCTAGAAGAAGAGACCCAGTACTTC. This translates into CASSQDLEEETQYF.

This clonotype was seen repeatedly, ten times or more. The gene calls are TRBV13 and TRBJ1-2; 7 bases are shared with TRBD1. Germline values: CDR1 PRHDT, CDR2 FYEKMQ (reference sequence). This CDR3 comprises 14 residues. V shed 4 bases, J shed 4 bases, and the junction held 6 bases outside the gene matches. CDR3 region: CASSSTTGRYGYTF. CDR3 bases: TGTGCCAGCAGCTCGACGACAGGGCGCTATGGCTACACCTTC.

This rearrangement joins TRBV6-2 or TRBV6-3 to TRBJ1-6; the D is unclear. Germline assignment: CDR1 MNHEY and CDR2 SVGEGT. Trimming removed 7 bases at V and 7 bases at J, with 14 bases between. The CDR3 runs 14 residues. CDR3 nucleotides: TGTGCCAGCACCCCCAACTGGTGGAATTCACCCCTCCACTTT. This encodes CASTPNWWNSPLHF.

The chain employs TRBV5-1 and TRBJ1-2; D is unresolved. This CDR3 has 14 amino acids. The germline V gene encodes CDR1 SGHRS and CDR2 YFSETQ. V was pared by 2 bases and J by 2 bases, with 10 bases between. The CDR3 sequence is CASSLRGQNYGYTF. The DNA for the CDR3 is TGCGCCAGCAGCTTACGTGGCCAAAACTATGGCTACACCTTC.

J is TRBJ2-7 and V is TRBV19; unclear D gene. The CDR3 runs 12 residues. Trimming stripped 9 bases from V and 6 bases from J, with 15 bases between. The germline gives CDR1 LNHDA, CDR2 SQIVND (reference sequence). The CDR3 DNA sequence: TGTGCCAGCGCCCAGGTACCGGGCGAGCAGTACTTC. Amino acids: CASAQVPGEQYF. The whole variable domain, remainder taken from reference TRBV19 and TRBJ2-7, is DGGITQSPKYLFRKEGQNVTLSCEQNLNHDAMYWYRQDPGQGLRLIYYSQIVNDFQKGDIAEGYSVSREKKESFPLTVTSAQKNPTAFYLCASAQVPGEQYFGPGTRLTVT.

This clonotype has a count of ten or more. The CDR3 loop is CASSGGTGMNTEAFF. The CDR3 region has the DNA TGCGCCAGCAGCGGGGGGACGGGAATGAACACTGAAGCTTTCTTT. The V gene is TRBV5-1, the J gene TRBJ1-1, with a possible D match to TRBD1 (5 bases). Deletions cut 4 bases from V and 0 bases from J, with 13 bases between. The CDR3 has 15 amino acids. Germline values: CDR1 SGHRS, CDR2 YFSETQ.

This clonotype has a count of ten or more. The chain recombines TRBV12-3 or TRBV12-4 with TRBJ2-5; no reliable D call. CDR3 length: 13 amino acids. Trimming removed 5 bases from V and 5 bases from J, with 12 bases in between. The chain's CDR3 is CASSVLGFETQYF. The CDR3 nucleotides are TGTGCCAGCAGTGTCCTCGGTTTCGAGACCCAGTACTTC.

The V gene is TRBV11-2, the J gene TRBJ1-1; 8 positions agree with TRBD1. CDR1 and CDR2 (germline): SGHAT, FQNNGV. Trimming cost V 2 bases and J 5 bases; bases outside gene matches: 4. The CDR3 is 14 amino acids. The CDR3 here is CASSLPGQETEAFF. The CDR3 DNA follows: TGTGCCAGCAGCTTACCGGGACAGGAGACTGAAGCTTTCTTT.

This clonotype was observed a few times. The chain joins TRBV7-9 to TRBJ2-7; D may correspond to TRBD1 or TRBD2 (6 bases each). The CDR3 length is 18 residues. The germline gives CDR1 SEHNR, CDR2 FQNEAQ (reference sequence). V shed 4 bases and J shed 3 bases, with 25 bases lying between them. The CDR3 DNA reads as TGTGCCAGCAGCTCCACACAGGGCAGACTAGGCCTTATCTACGAGCAGTACTTC. This gives the protein CASSSTQGRLGLIYEQYF.

The V call is TRBV2, the J call TRBJ2-3; TRBD2 aligns across 11 bases. Germline CDR1 reads SNHLY; CDR2 reads FYNNEI. The CDR3 sequence is 16 residues long. Trimming removed 3 bases from V and 4 bases from J; junction bases left unmatched: 6. CDR3 bases: TGTGCCAGCAGTGACGGGATAGCGGGAGGGGCAGATACGCAGTATTTT. This sequence encodes CASSDGIAGGADTQYF. Looking up the rest from reference TRBV2 and TRBJ2-3 gives the full variable domain: EPEVTQTPSHQVTQMGQEVILRCVPISNHLYFYWYRQILGQKVEFLVSFYNNEISEKSEIFDDQFSVERPDGSNFTLKIRSTKLEDSAMYFCASSDGIAGGADTQYFGPGTRLTVL.

This clonotype appeared a few times. The chain links TRBV3-1 to TRBJ1-6; 8 bases are a match to TRBD1. Germline V CDR1 and CDR2: LGHDT, YNNKEL (reference sequence). This CDR3 spans 14 amino acids. With V trimmed by 3 bases and J by 9 bases, 4 bases remained unmatched. The CDR3 loop is CASSQDRVVSPLHF. The CDR3 DNA follows: TGTGCCAGCAGCCAGGACAGGGTGGTTTCACCCCTCCACTTT.

This clonotype was detected many times. The chain uses TRBV7-9 and TRBJ2-1, with TRBD2 identical over 7 bases. CDR3 length: 16 residues. CDR1 is SEHNR, CDR2 FQNEAQ, per germline (reference sequence). Trimming at V came to 5 bases and at J to 4 bases, leaving 11 bases not matched to a gene. CDR3 nucleotides: TGTGCCAGCAGCCCCCGGAGGCTAGCGGATTACAATGAGCAGTTCTTC. Protein product: CASSPRRLADYNEQFF.

This clonotype showed up many times. The chain uses TRBV5-1 and TRBJ2-3; 9 nucleotides match TRBD1. J gave up 2 bases and V 4 bases, and 8 bases lay outside the gene matches. The germline CDR1 and CDR2 sequences are SGHRS and YFSETQ. The CDR3 consists of 16 residues. The CDR3 here is CASSPYRGPSTDTQYF. CDR3 DNA: TGCGCCAGCAGCCCTTACAGGGGGCCGTCCACAGATACGCAGTATTTT.

The V gene is TRBV7-9, the J gene TRBJ2-4; 7 bases are shared with TRBD2. This CDR3 has 19 amino acids. V shed 1 base and J 1 base; nucleotides not matched to a gene: 13. Germline values: CDR1 SEHNR, CDR2 FQNEAQ (reference sequence). CDR3 protein: CASSLGPFGGGVAKNIQYF. CDR3 DNA sequence: TGTGCCAGCAGCTTAGGGCCATTCGGCGGGGGAGTGGCCAAAAACATTCAGTACTTC.

The genes are TRBV7-2 and TRBJ2-2; the D gene could be TRBD1 or TRBD2 (5 bases each). The CDR3 length is 14 residues. V gave up 1 base and J gave up 7 bases, with 10 bases separating them. The germline V gene has CDR1 SGHTA and CDR2 FQGNSA. CDR3 DNA sequence: TGTGCCAGCAGCTTAGACGTGAGGGGCGGGGAGCTGTTTTTT. Encoded protein: CASSLDVRGGELFF.

J is TRBJ2-7 and V is TRBV20-1; D ambiguous. CDR1 and CDR2 (germline): DFQATT, SNEGSKA (reference sequence). The CDR3 extends over 14 amino acids. V was clipped by 6 bases and J by 0 bases, with 15 bases between them. The DNA for the CDR3 is TGCAGTGCCACCGAGCCGAGGAGCTCCTACGAGCAGTACTTC. This encodes CSATEPRSSYEQYF.

This clonotype has at least ten counts. The chain links TRBV11-2 to TRBJ2-6; TRBD1 might be the D (6 bases). Trimming left V 1 base short and J 0 bases short, with 10 bases between. Per the germline V gene, CDR1 is SGHAT and CDR2 is FQNNGV. The CDR3 has 17 residues. This chain's CDR3 is CASSLGQARSGANVLTF. CDR3 DNA: TGTGCCAGCAGCTTAGGACAGGCCCGCTCTGGGGCCAACGTCCTGACTTTC.

Many counts were recorded for this clonotype. The chain employs TRBV6-2 or TRBV6-3 and TRBJ2-3; 7 bases match TRBD1. Germline lookup yields CDR1 MNHEY and CDR2 SVGEGT. CDR3 length: 13 amino acids. With 5 bases clipped from V and 6 bases from J, the junction kept 5 bases outside the gene matches. The CDR3 loop reads CASSPQGVDTQYF. In nucleotides, the CDR3 is TGTGCCAGCAGTCCCCAGGGGGTGGATACGCAGTATTTT.

This clonotype was seen a handful of times. This chain's CDR3 is CASSLAGAGQGEAFF. The CDR3 DNA sequence: TGTGCCAGCAGCTTAGCGGGGGCGGGACAGGGTGAAGCTTTCTTT. This sequence joins TRBV7-9 and TRBJ1-1, with TRBD1 identical over 9 bases. V lost 0 bases and J lost 7; bases outside the gene matches: 6. The CDR3 covers 15 residues. From germline, CDR1 is SEHNR and CDR2 FQNEAQ (reference sequence).